One and the same sample provided the 19 T cell receptor beta chains below, sequenced in a study of blood T cell repertoires in COVID-19. Clones were sequenced by immunoSEQ multiplex PCR, and TCRdb holds only the in-frame ones, with some missing. The sample yields some 45,000 clones, around 84% seen once. What was sequenced was peripheral blood. All receptors come from a man in his 70s with acute or convalescent COVID-19.

The rearrangement uses TRBV29-1 and TRBJ2-1, with TRBD2 identical over 12 bases. Germline V lookup: CDR1 SQVTM, CDR2 ANQGSEA. The CDR3 is 16 residues long. The junction had 9 bases not matched to a gene; V was cut back by 5 bases and J by 4 bases. Here the CDR3 reads CSVTGLAGRVYNEQFF. The CDR3 DNA follows: TGCAGCGTTACAGGACTAGCGGGAAGGGTTTACAATGAGCAGTTCTTC.

This sequence joins TRBV2 and TRBJ2-5, with a tentative D call TRBD1 (5 bases). Germline lookup yields CDR1 SNHLY and CDR2 FYNNEI. The CDR3 is made up of 15 amino acids. V was trimmed by 7 bases and J by 1 base, leaving 16 bases between them. The CDR3 nucleotides read TGTGCCAGCATCGAGGTAGGGGCGATCCAAGAGACCCAGTACTTC. Translated, it gives CASIEVGAIQETQYF. The full variable domain, completed using reference TRBV2 and TRBJ2-5, is EPEVTQTPSHQVTQMGQEVILRCVPISNHLYFYWYRQILGQKVEFLVSFYNNEISEKSEIFDDQFSVERPDGSNFTLKIRSTKLEDSAMYFCASIEVGAIQETQYFGPGTRLLVL.

The chain uses TRBV7-9 and TRBJ1-2, with 9 bases matching TRBD1. Losses at the gene ends were 6 bases for V and 6 bases for J; bases not matched to a gene: 8. The V gene's germline CDR1 is SEHNR and CDR2 FQNEAQ (reference sequence). The CDR3 covers 14 residues. In nucleotides, the CDR3 is TGTGCCAGCAGGGCCACAGGGGGCGTGAATGGCTACACCTTC. As protein: CASRATGGVNGYTF.

This sequence joins TRBV7-8 and TRBJ1-2; D is unresolved. The CDR3 is 13 amino acids. Trimming pared 1 base from V and 5 bases from J, leaving 8 bases between. The germline CDR1 and CDR2 sequences are SGHVS and FQNEAQ. CDR3 sequence reads: CASSLGGIYGYTF. CDR3 nucleotide sequence: TGTGCCAGCAGCTTAGGCGGAATTTATGGCTACACCTTC. Using reference TRBV7-8 and TRBJ1-2 for the parts outside the CDR3, the full variable domain is GAGVSQSPRYKVAKRGQDVALRCDPISGHVSLFWYQQALGQGPEFLTYFQNEAQLDKSGLPSDRFFAERPEGSVSTLKIQRTQQEDSAVYLCASSLGGIYGYTFGSGTRLTVV.

The chain uses TRBV30 and TRBJ2-2, with 9 bases matching TRBD1. Per the germline V gene, CDR1 is GTSNPN and CDR2 is SVGIG (reference sequence). CDR3 length: 14 residues. The V and J ends lost 4 bases and 5 bases, in that order; junction bases with no gene match: 5. The CDR3 is CAWTTGGGTGELFF. Here the CDR3 DNA reads TGTGCCTGGACAACAGGGGGCGGGACCGGGGAGCTGTTTTTT.

CDR3 nucleotide sequence: TGTGCCAGCAGCTTGTCAGGAGGGGCCAACTATGGCTACACCTTC. Translation: CASSLSGGANYGYTF. This sequence joins TRBV5-5 and TRBJ1-2, with TRBD1 as a possible D gene (5 bases). The V gene's germline CDR1 is SGHKS and CDR2 YYEKEE (reference sequence). Deletions cut 1 base from V and 2 bases from J, with 12 bases between. The CDR3 is 15 amino acids.

This chain uses TRBV7-9 with TRBJ2-4; TRBD1 might be the D (5 bases). The V and J ends lost 5 bases and 5 bases respectively, with 10 bases between them. This CDR3 spans 13 amino acids. Germline assignment: CDR1 SEHNR and CDR2 FQNEAQ (reference sequence). CDR3 amino acids: CASSLGAQNIQYF. The CDR3 DNA reads as TGTGCCAGCAGCCTAGGGGCCCAAAACATTCAGTACTTC.

The chain recombines TRBV7-9 with TRBJ1-1; tentatively, D is TRBD1 (5 bases). V was trimmed by 2 bases and J by 1 base, leaving 8 bases between them. CDR3 length equals 14 residues. Germline-derived CDR1 and CDR2 are SEHNR and FQNEAQ (reference sequence). For the CDR3, the DNA is TGTGCCAGCAGCTTATCCGGACAGAACACTGAAGCTTTCTTT. Protein product: CASSLSGQNTEAFF. The entire variable domain, with the rest obtained from reference TRBV7-9 and TRBJ1-1, is as follows: DTGVSQNPRHKITKRGQNVTFRCDPISEHNRLYWYRQTLGQGPEFLTYFQNEAQLEKSRLLSDRFSAERPKGSFSTLEIQRTEQGDSAMYLCASSLSGQNTEAFFGQGTRLTVV.

The chain recombines TRBV5-1 with TRBJ1-1; D is unclear. The CDR3 is 13 amino acids. V lost 3 bases, J lost 7 bases, and 13 bases lay in between. The germline V gene has CDR1 SGHRS and CDR2 YFSETQ. The CDR3 DNA reads as TGCGCCAGCAGCTCCCTTCCGGGGAGTGAAGCTTTCTTT. It yields the protein CASSSLPGSEAFF.

V and J are TRBV5-1 and TRBJ2-1; tentative D call: TRBD1 (6 bases). The CDR3 totals 15 residues. Germline V gene data show CDR1 as SGHRS and CDR2 as YFSETQ. V was shortened by 3 bases and J by 13 bases, with 23 bases between the two germline ends. CDR3 protein: CASSSPGQGRGKQFF. The CDR3 nucleotides are TGCGCCAGCAGCTCCCCTGGGCAGGGGCGAGGTAAACAGTTCTTC.

The chain combines TRBV9 with TRBJ1-1; a possible D gene is TRBD1 (6 bases). This CDR3 spans 15 amino acids. V was trimmed by 1 base and J by 2 bases, leaving 12 bases between them. Germline V gene lookup returns CDR1 SGDLS and CDR2 YYNGEE. The CDR3 DNA reads as TGTGCCAGCAGCGTAACCGGGACAATAAACACTGAAGCTTTCTTT. Translation: CASSVTGTINTEAFF.

This sequence joins TRBV2 and TRBJ1-6, with 9 bases fitting TRBD1. The CDR3 spans 15 residues. V shed 5 bases and J 14 bases; nucleotides not matched to a gene: 13. CDR1 is SNHLY, CDR2 FYNNEI, per germline. The CDR3 is CASSSSGTGLAALHF. CDR3 coding DNA: TGTGCCAGCAGTTCCTCTGGGACAGGGTTGGCGGCCCTCCACTTT.

The chain uses TRBV9 and TRBJ1-2, with 7 bases identical to TRBD1. CDR1 is SGDLS, CDR2 YYNGEE, per germline. J was trimmed by 8 bases and V by 5 bases; bases with no gene match: 18. The CDR3 extends over 16 amino acids. The CDR3 region is CASSLSAETGIRGYTF. CDR3 nucleotides: TGTGCCAGCAGTCTCTCAGCCGAGACAGGGATACGGGGCTACACCTTC.

The chain has TRBV9 and TRBJ2-2, with 7 bases identical to TRBD1. CDR1 is SGDLS and CDR2 is YYNGEE in the germline V gene. The CDR3 runs 16 residues. The J segment lost 8 bases and the V segment lost 0 bases, leaving 10 bases of the junction unmatched. In DNA, the CDR3 is TGTGCCAGCAGCGTAGCTCGCAGGGGGAGTTCAGGGGAGCTGTTTTTT. Translating it yields CASSVARRGSSGELFF. Full variable domain (rest looked up from reference TRBV9 and TRBJ2-2): DSGVTQTPKHLITATGQRVTLRCSPRSGDLSVYWYQQSLDQGLQFLIQYYNGEERAKGNILERFSAQQFPDLHSELNLSSLELGDSALYFCASSVARRGSSGELFFGEGSRLTVL.

The chain recombines TRBV3-1 (or the pseudogene TRBV3-2) with TRBJ2-7, with 8 bases aligning to TRBD1. The ends lost 1 base at V and 6 bases at J; junction bases unmatched: 11. The CDR3 is made up of 16 amino acids. The germline V gene has CDR1 LGHDT and CDR2 YNNKEL (reference sequence). CDR3 region: CASSQGRTGIGVEQYF. In DNA, the CDR3 is TGTGCCAGCAGCCAAGGGCGGACAGGGATCGGAGTCGAGCAGTACTTC.

The rearrangement uses TRBV30 and TRBJ1-2; TRBD1 might be the D (5 bases). Germline V lookup: CDR1 GTSNPN, CDR2 SVGIG (reference sequence). This CDR3 is built from 13 residues. Trimming took 3 bases from V and 7 from J, leaving 15 bases between them. CDR3 DNA sequence: TGTGCCTGGAGCCCAGGAGGGGCGCCTGGCTACACCTTC. It is translated as CAWSPGGAPGYTF.

V and J are TRBV29-1 and TRBJ2-7, with D possibly being TRBD1 (6 bases). Per germline, CDR1 SQVTM and CDR2 ANQGSEA. This CDR3 has 17 residues. V gave up 1 base and J gave up 2 bases, with 21 bases separating them. The CDR3 DNA sequence: TGCAGCGTTGAAGTGGGGGACAAAACAGGGTCCCCCTACGAGCAGTACTTC. Translation gives CSVEVGDKTGSPYEQYF.

The rearrangement joins TRBV30 to TRBJ1-5; TRBD1 matches at 10 bases. The germline CDR1 and CDR2 sequences are GTSNPN and SVGIG (reference sequence). The CDR3 is 13 amino acids. V was pared by 5 bases and J by 6 bases, with 4 bases of the junction left unmatched. The CDR3 protein is CAWGGTGVQPQHF. Here the CDR3 DNA reads TGTGCCTGGGGGGGGACAGGGGTTCAGCCCCAGCATTTT.

The chain couples TRBV5-1 to TRBJ2-7, with 8 bases fitting TRBD2. CDR3 length: 16 residues. V gave up 4 bases and J gave up 2 bases; unmatched junction bases: 11. Germline loops: CDR1 SGHRS, CDR2 YFSETQ. The CDR3 loop is CASSLGRDPGAYEQYF. CDR3 bases: TGCGCCAGCAGCCTCGGGAGGGACCCGGGGGCCTACGAGCAGTACTTC. Together with reference TRBV5-1 and TRBJ2-7, the CDR3 gives the full variable domain: KAGVTQTPRYLIKTRGQQVTLSCSPISGHRSVSWYQQTPGQGLQFLFEYFSETQRNKGNFPGRFSGRQFSNSRSEMNVSTLELGDSALYLCASSLGRDPGAYEQYFGPGTRLTVT.